This entry is about one TCR beta chain. What it recognizes is unknown. This PCR relied on a set of 60 Vbeta primers and 13 Jbeta primers. The protocol was immunoSEQ multiplex PCR, while the TCRdb copy is restricted to in-frame clones and leaves out a portion. Altogether over 85,000 clones are present, over 75% being singletons, with the ten largest covering under 5.5%. The length of the CDR3 is 15 residues. Germline V gives CDR1 SGHDT, CDR2 YYEEEE. Trimming cost V 1 base and J 2 bases, with 11 bases left between them. The data belong to a study of cytomegalovirus exposure and HLA in healthy donors. Broader study findings: For TCR beta chains, V- and J-gene trimming was later linked to a missense DCLRE1C variant.

What was sequenced was PBMCs. This sequence was found in a middle-aged man in good health and CMV-seropositive. The genes are TRBV5-6 and TRBJ2-3, with D possibly matching TRBD2 (5 bases). In nucleotides, the CDR3 is TGTGCCAGCAGCTTGTCTACTAGGGTCACAGATACGCAGTATTTT. It yields the protein CASSLSTRVTDTQYF.